This passage covers 28 T cell receptor beta chains from one sample sequenced in a study of Ad26.COV2.S vaccination and SARS-CoV-2 variants. Some clones are missing from TCRdb's copy, which holds only in-frame ones; the method was immunoSEQ multiplex PCR. The sample carries some 420,000 clones, 70% to 90% recorded once. Treatment: 19 received Ad26.COV2.S at low or high dose, single or two shots; 5 received placebo; per-sample allocation not given. Collection of samples fell on day 63 after the first vaccine or placebo injection. This specimen consisted of peripheral blood, obtained in a trial of Ad26.COV2.S vaccine versus placebo. Receptors were obtained from a person between 18 and 60 years old who received the Ad26.COV2.S COVID-19 vaccine or a placebo.

The chain links TRBV6-5 to TRBJ1-2; D is ambiguous. The V gene's germline CDR1 is MNHEY and CDR2 SVGAGI. There are 14 residues in the CDR3. Trimming cost V 6 bases and J 0 bases, with 11 bases left between them. CDR3 sequence reads: CASRTDTANYGYTF. CDR3 coding DNA: TGTGCCAGCAGGACCGACACAGCTAACTATGGCTACACCTTC.

The J gene is TRBJ2-3, the V gene TRBV19, with 8 bases matching TRBD2. After removal of 4 bases from V and 3 bases from J, the junction contained 9 bases not matched to a gene. This CDR3 region has 16 residues. In germline, CDR1 is LNHDA, CDR2 SQIVND (reference sequence). As DNA, the CDR3 is TGTGCCAGTAGTACCCCGGGACTAGATTTGACAGATACGCAGTATTTT. Its protein product is CASSTPGLDLTDTQYF.

The rearrangement uses TRBV6-4 and TRBJ1-1; D is possibly TRBD1 (5 bases). V lost 3 bases to trimming and J lost 3 bases, with 14 bases between them. CDR3 size: 15 residues. CDR1 and CDR2 (germline): MRHNA, SNTAGT. The CDR3 DNA reads as TGTGCCAGCAGTGAACGATGGGGGTCGGACACTGAAGCTTTCTTT. This gives the protein CASSERWGSDTEAFF.

V and J are TRBV6-5 and TRBJ1-4; D is perhaps TRBD1 (5 bases). V gave up 6 bases and J gave up 8 bases, with 13 bases separating them. Germline loops: CDR1 MNHEY, CDR2 SVGAGI. CDR3 length equals 13 residues. The CDR3 coding sequence is TGTGCCAGCAGGCCGGGGGTCGGGGAAAAACTGTTTTTT. It codes for CASRPGVGEKLFF.

The genes are TRBV9 and TRBJ2-7; weak D call: TRBD1 (5 bases). The germline gives CDR1 SGDLS, CDR2 YYNGEE. The CDR3 totals 14 residues. Between the trimmed V and J ends, which lost 4 bases and 6 bases, there was a span of 17 bases. CDR3 bases: TGTGCCAGCAGCCCCTGGAAGGGGCCTTCCGAGCAGTACTTC. The encoded protein is CASSPWKGPSEQYF.

The V gene is TRBV5-4, the J gene TRBJ1-2, with D perhaps matching TRBD1 (5 bases). V lost 6 bases and J 3 bases, leaving 24 bases between the germline ends. CDR3 size: 17 residues. Per the germline V gene, CDR1 is SGHNT and CDR2 is YYREEE (reference sequence). CDR3 loop: CASTGDSGVAAHYGYTF. CDR3 nucleotide sequence: TGTGCCAGCACCGGAGATTCGGGGGTGGCGGCACACTATGGCTACACCTTC.

This chain uses TRBV19 with TRBJ2-2; 9 nucleotides align to TRBD1. Germline V gene data show CDR1 as LNHDA and CDR2 as SQIVND (reference sequence). The V segment lost 2 bases and the J segment 3 bases; nucleotides outside the gene matches: 7. This CDR3 contains 17 residues. Here the CDR3 reads CASSISADRGDTGELFF. The CDR3 region has the DNA TGTGCCAGTAGTATATCAGCCGACAGGGGGGACACCGGGGAGCTGTTTTTT.

V usage is TRBV2 and J usage is TRBJ1-3, with 9 bases fitting TRBD1. V lost 6 bases to trimming and J lost 2 bases; unmatched junction nucleotides: 5. The length of the CDR3 is 15 residues. Germline V gene data show CDR1 as SNHLY and CDR2 as FYNNEI. CDR3 amino acids: CASSGDRVAGNTIYF. As DNA, the CDR3 is TGTGCCAGCAGCGGGGACAGGGTGGCTGGAAACACCATATATTTT. Full variable domain (remainder filled in from reference TRBV2 and TRBJ1-3): EPEVTQTPSHQVTQMGQEVILRCVPISNHLYFYWYRQILGQKVEFLVSFYNNEISEKSEIFDDQFSVERPDGSNFTLKIRSTKLEDSAMYFCASSGDRVAGNTIYFGEGSWLTVV.

The chain carries TRBV10-3 and TRBJ1-3; 8 bases agree with TRBD1. The CDR3 consists of 15 residues. The V gene end was trimmed by 2 bases and the J gene end by 2 bases; junction bases not matched to a gene: 2. Germline V CDR1 and CDR2: ENHRY, SYGVKD. In DNA form, the CDR3 reads TGTGCCATCAGTGAGGGACAGGGACCTGGAAACACCATATATTTT. This codes for CAISEGQGPGNTIYF.

The chain couples TRBV3-1 (or the pseudogene TRBV3-2) to TRBJ2-5; a weak D match, TRBD2 (7 bases). V lost 1 base and J lost 1, with 10 bases in between. This CDR3 region has 15 residues. Germline CDR1 and CDR2: LGHDT and YNNKEL (reference sequence). The CDR3 here is CASSQVAGAQETQYF. The CDR3 coding sequence is TGTGCCAGCAGCCAAGTTGCGGGGGCCCAAGAGACCCAGTACTTC.

J is TRBJ1-1 and V is TRBV2, with TRBD1 matching over 7 bases. This CDR3 has 14 amino acids. The trim removed 6 bases at V and 4 bases at J, leaving 8 bases unmatched. Per the germline V gene, CDR1 is SNHLY and CDR2 is FYNNEI. The CDR3, as DNA: TGTGCCAGCAGGAAGGGAGGGGGCAGCACTGAAGCTTTCTTT. Translation: CASRKGGGSTEAFF. Full variable domain (outside the CDR3, taken from reference TRBV2 and TRBJ1-1): EPEVTQTPSHQVTQMGQEVILRCVPISNHLYFYWYRQILGQKVEFLVSFYNNEISEKSEIFDDQFSVERPDGSNFTLKIRSTKLEDSAMYFCASRKGGGSTEAFFGQGTRLTVV.

This rearrangement joins TRBV28 to TRBJ2-7; tentatively, D is TRBD1 (6 bases). This CDR3 region has 13 residues. V was cut by 7 bases and J by 3 bases, with 13 bases left in between. The germline gives CDR1 MDHEN, CDR2 SYDVKM. CDR3 DNA: TGTGCCAGCACCGGACAGACTTTCTACGAGCAGTACTTC. Its translation is CASTGQTFYEQYF.

J is TRBJ1-1 and V is TRBV28; 9 bases are shared with TRBD1. This CDR3 is 14 amino acids long. From germline, CDR1 is MDHEN and CDR2 SYDVKM. Trimming at V came to 5 bases and at J to 10 bases, leaving 11 bases not matched to a gene. The CDR3 DNA reads as TGTGCCAGCAGTCCCGGGACAGGGAGGGGGGGAGCTTTCTTT. Translated: CASSPGTGRGGAFF.

The chain has TRBV6-5 and TRBJ2-1; 9 bases map to TRBD1. Germline trimming cut 7 bases from V and 6 bases from J; bases unmatched to any gene: 10. Germline CDR1 and CDR2: MNHEY and SVGAGI. There are 15 residues in the CDR3. The CDR3 loop is CASTNLGTGSNEQFF. CDR3 sequence (DNA): TGTGCCAGCACCAACCTCGGGACAGGGAGCAATGAGCAGTTCTTC.

This chain connects TRBV5-1 to TRBJ2-5; TRBD2 agrees at 10 bases. V trimming: 0 bases; J trimming: 2 bases; junction bases outside the gene matches: 7. Germline V gene data show CDR1 as SGHRS and CDR2 as YFSETQ. The CDR3 has 17 amino acids. The CDR3 sequence is CASSLGLAGEDQETQYF. CDR3 nucleotide sequence: TGCGCCAGCAGCTTGGGGCTAGCGGGGGAGGATCAAGAGACCCAGTACTTC. The whole variable domain, remainder taken from reference TRBV5-1 and TRBJ2-5, is KAGVTQTPRYLIKTRGQQVTLSCSPISGHRSVSWYQQTPGQGLQFLFEYFSETQRNKGNFPGRFSGRQFSNSRSEMNVSTLELGDSALYLCASSLGLAGEDQETQYFGPGTRLLVL.

This clone was seen only once. The gene calls are TRBV28 and TRBJ1-1; D ambiguous. From germline, CDR1 is MDHEN and CDR2 SYDVKM. The CDR3 covers 13 residues. Deletions cut 6 bases from V and 5 bases from J, with 13 bases between. CDR3 amino acids: CASSRIDGTEAFF. For the CDR3, the DNA is TGTGCCAGCAGCCGCATTGATGGGACTGAAGCTTTCTTT.

The chain employs TRBV5-5 and TRBJ2-7, with unresolved D. CDR3 size: 11 residues. Germline V CDR1 and CDR2: SGHKS, YYEKEE (reference sequence). Trimming stripped 1 base from V and 7 bases from J, with 6 bases between. This CDR3 reads CASSLYGEQYF. CDR3 nucleotides: TGTGCCAGCAGCTTGTATGGGGAGCAGTACTTC.

This chain connects TRBV30 to TRBJ1-4; D ambiguous. Germline V gene sequence: CDR1 GTSNPN, CDR2 SVGIG (reference sequence). The CDR3 is made up of 12 amino acids. V was cut by 5 bases and J by 7 bases, with 11 bases left in between. CDR3 sequence (DNA): TGTGCCTGGGGGCCCGGGAGTGAAAAACTGTTTTTT. Amino acids: CAWGPGSEKLFF.

This clone has only a few counts. The rearrangement links TRBV5-1 to TRBJ2-7, with 10 nucleotides matching TRBD1. The CDR3 runs to 14 residues. CDR1 and CDR2 (germline): SGHRS, YFSETQ. With V trimmed by 4 bases and J by 5 bases, 6 bases remained unmatched. The DNA for the CDR3 is TGCGCCAGCAGCCCGGGACAGGGGCCCAACGAGCAGTACTTC. Encoded protein: CASSPGQGPNEQYF.

The V gene is TRBV15, the J gene TRBJ1-4; 7 bases agree with TRBD1. J was trimmed by 8 bases and V by 1 base; bases with no gene match: 10. Germline V gene sequence: CDR1 LNHNV, CDR2 YYDKDF (reference sequence). The CDR3 sequence is 16 residues long. The CDR3 region is CATSRGEGRGREKLFF. CDR3 sequence (DNA): TGTGCCACCAGCAGAGGCGAGGGCAGGGGGAGGGAAAAACTGTTTTTT. Filled out from reference TRBV15 and TRBJ1-4, the complete variable domain reads DAMVIQNPRYQVTQFGKPVTLSCSQTLNHNVMYWYQQKSSQAPKLLFHYYDKDFNNEADTPDNFQSRRPNTSFCFLDIRSPGLGDTAMYLCATSRGEGRGREKLFFGSGTQLSVL.

The chain has TRBV6-5 and TRBJ1-5; D unresolved. Germline V gene data show CDR1 as MNHEY and CDR2 as SVGAGI. CDR3 length equals 13 residues. Trimming took off 1 base at V and 0 bases at J, with 1 base between the two ends. CDR3 coding DNA: TGTGCCAGCAGTTACTATAGCAATCAGCCCCAGCATTTT. Protein product: CASSYYSNQPQHF.

V is TRBV27 and J is TRBJ2-2; TRBD2 matches 9 bases. CDR1 and CDR2 from the germline V gene are MNHEY and SMNVEV (reference sequence). The CDR3 consists of 17 residues. V dropped 3 bases and J dropped 5; count of bases not matched to a gene: 10. CDR3 protein: CASSLISGLAWTGELFF. The CDR3 coding sequence is TGTGCCAGCAGTTTGATTTCGGGACTAGCCTGGACCGGGGAGCTGTTTTTT.

The rearrangement joins TRBV5-1 to TRBJ2-3, with D uncertain. Trimming left V 1 base short and J 2 bases short, with 8 bases between. CDR1 and CDR2 (germline): SGHRS, YFSETQ. The CDR3 totals 14 residues. DNA for the CDR3: TGCGCCAGCAGCTTGAGTCCCTACACAGATACGCAGTATTTT. Protein product: CASSLSPYTDTQYF.

This rearrangement joins TRBV12-5 to TRBJ2-5; D gene ambiguous. This CDR3 region has 12 residues. Trimming left V 1 base short and J 5 bases short, with 5 bases between. Germline CDR1 is LGHNT and CDR2 is FRNRAP. This CDR3 is CASGLDTETQYF. The CDR3 DNA sequence: TGTGCTAGTGGTTTGGACACGGAGACCCAGTACTTC.

The V call is TRBV4-3, the J call TRBJ2-2, with D perhaps TRBD1 (5 bases). V lost 1 base and J 2 bases, leaving 11 bases between the germline ends. Germline V gives CDR1 LGHNA, CDR2 YSLEER. CDR3 size: 16 residues. The CDR3 is CASSQVGRANTGELFF. The CDR3 DNA reads TGCGCCAGCAGCCAAGTCGGCAGGGCCAACACCGGGGAGCTGTTTTTT.

The chain uses TRBV5-1 and TRBJ2-7; 8 bases map to TRBD2. CDR1 and CDR2 (germline): SGHRS, YFSETQ. V was pared by 0 bases and J by 3 bases, with 8 bases of the junction left unmatched. This CDR3 is built from 16 residues. CDR3 DNA sequence: TGCGCCAGCAGCTTGGGACCGGGGGGGCATGACTACGAGCAGTACTTC. Its translation: CASSLGPGGHDYEQYF.

The chain couples TRBV5-4 to TRBJ1-2, with 9 bases identical to TRBD1. The CDR3 totals 15 residues. Per the germline V gene, CDR1 is SGHNT and CDR2 is YYREEE (reference sequence). J gave up 3 bases and V 4 bases, and 7 bases lay outside the gene matches. The CDR3 DNA reads TGTGCCAGCAGCGTACAGGGACAGGGACACTATGGCTACACCTTC. Translating gives CASSVQGQGHYGYTF.

V gene TRBV2 combines with J gene TRBJ2-2; 8 bases fit TRBD1. The CDR3 is 15 amino acids. The germline CDR1 and CDR2 sequences are SNHLY and FYNNEI. Trimming removed 7 bases from V and 1 base from J; junction bases left unmatched: 5. The CDR3 loop reads CASKIGQGNTGELFF. The CDR3, as DNA: TGTGCCAGCAAAATCGGACAGGGGAACACCGGGGAGCTGTTTTTT. The full variable domain, completed using reference TRBV2 and TRBJ2-2, is EPEVTQTPSHQVTQMGQEVILRCVPISNHLYFYWYRQILGQKVEFLVSFYNNEISEKSEIFDDQFSVERPDGSNFTLKIRSTKLEDSAMYFCASKIGQGNTGELFFGEGSRLTVL.